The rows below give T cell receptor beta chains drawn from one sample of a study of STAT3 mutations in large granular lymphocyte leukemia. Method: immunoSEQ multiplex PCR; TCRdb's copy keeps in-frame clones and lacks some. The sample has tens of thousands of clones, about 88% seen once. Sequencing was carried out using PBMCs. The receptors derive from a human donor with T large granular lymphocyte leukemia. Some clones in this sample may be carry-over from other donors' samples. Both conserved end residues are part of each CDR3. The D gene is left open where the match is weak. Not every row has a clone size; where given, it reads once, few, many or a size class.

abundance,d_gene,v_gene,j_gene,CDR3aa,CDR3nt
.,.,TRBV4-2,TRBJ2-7,CASSQSGQLYEQYF,TGTGCCAGCAGCCAAAGCGGGCAGCTCTACGAGCAGTACTTC
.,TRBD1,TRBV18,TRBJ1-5,CASSPTGGGNQPQHF,TGTGCCAGCTCGCCGACAGGGGGCGGTAATCAGCCCCAGCATTTT
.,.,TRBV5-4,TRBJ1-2,CASSLKGAGGYTF,TGTGCCAGCAGCTTGAAAGGGGCAGGGGGCTACACCTTC
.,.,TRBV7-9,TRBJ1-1,CASSDPREEAFF,TGTGCCAGCAGCGACCCCAGGGAAGAAGCTTTCTTT
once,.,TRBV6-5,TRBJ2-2,CASSYYREGTGELFF,TGTGCCAGCAGTTACTACAGGGAGGGAACCGGGGAGCTGTTTTTT
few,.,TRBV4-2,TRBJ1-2,CASSQAGPGGYTF,TGTGCCAGCAGCCAAGCTGGGCCAGGCGGCTACACCTTC
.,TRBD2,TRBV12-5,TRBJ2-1,CASGASGTSGANEQFF,TGTGCTAGTGGTGCCTCCGGGACTAGCGGAGCGAATGAGCAGTTCTTC
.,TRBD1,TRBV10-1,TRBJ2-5,CASSDRDRGETQYF,TGCGCCAGCAGTGACAGAGACAGGGGTGAGACCCAGTACTTC
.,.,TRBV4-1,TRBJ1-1,CASSQGQDHTEAFF,TGCGCCAGCAGCCAAGGACAGGATCACACTGAAGCTTTCTTT
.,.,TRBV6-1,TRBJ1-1,CASSDASFAEGTEAFF,TGTGCCAGCAGTGATGCCAGTTTCGCCGAGGGGACTGAAGCTTTCTTT
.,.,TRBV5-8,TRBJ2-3,CASSLGGGPSTDTQYF,TGTGCCAGCAGCTTGGGTGGGGGCCCAAGCACAGATACGCAGTATTTT
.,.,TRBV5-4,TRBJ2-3,CASSFLKGTSTDTQYF,TGTGCCAGCAGCTTTTTAAAAGGGACTAGCACAGATACGCAGTATTTT
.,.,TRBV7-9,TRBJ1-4,CASSLQGGKLFF,TGTGCCAGCAGCTTGCAGGGAGGAAAACTGTTTTTT
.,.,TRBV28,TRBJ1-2,CASRYAGFYGYTF,TGTGCCAGCAGGTACGCGGGGTTCTATGGCTACACCTTC
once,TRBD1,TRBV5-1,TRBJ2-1,CASSVGQDWKEQFF,TGCGCCAGCAGCGTAGGACAGGATTGGAAAGAGCAGTTCTTC
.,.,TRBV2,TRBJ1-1,CASSLGPEVGAFF,TGTGCCAGCAGTTTGGGCCCAGAGGTGGGAGCTTTCTTT
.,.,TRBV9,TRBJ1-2,CASSVAEGAYGYTF,TGTGCCAGCAGCGTAGCGGAAGGGGCTTATGGCTACACCTTC
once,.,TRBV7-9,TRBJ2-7,CASSPDPFRGEQYF,TGTGCCAGCAGCCCGGACCCGTTTAGGGGCGAGCAGTACTTC
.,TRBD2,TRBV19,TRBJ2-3,CASTKTSGGAGDTQYF,TGTGCCAGTACCAAGACTAGCGGGGGGGCTGGAGATACGCAGTATTTT
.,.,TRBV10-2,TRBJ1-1,CASSVGGDTEAFF,TGCGCCAGCAGTGTAGGGGGTGACACTGAAGCTTTCTTT
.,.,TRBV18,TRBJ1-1,CASSTDRNTEAFF,TGTGCCAGCTCAACGGACAGGAACACTGAAGCTTTCTTT
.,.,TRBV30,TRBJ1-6,CAWSVGRHSSYNSPLHF,TGTGCCTGGAGTGTAGGGCGCCACAGCTCCTATAATTCACCCCTCCACTTT
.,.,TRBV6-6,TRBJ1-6,CASSPQGSYNSPLHF,TGTGCCAGCAGTCCGCAGGGGTCCTATAATTCACCCCTCCACTTT
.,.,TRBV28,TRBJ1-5,CANGLRGSSNQPQHF,TGTGCCAACGGACTTCGGGGGTCAAGCAATCAGCCCCAGCATTTT
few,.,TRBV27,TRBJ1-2,CASSRILQDYGYTF,TGTGCCAGCAGTCGTATTTTACAGGACTATGGCTACACCTTC
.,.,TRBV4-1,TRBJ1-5,CASSSGSIADQPQHF,TGCGCCAGCAGCTCCGGCTCCATCGCCGATCAGCCCCAGCATTTT
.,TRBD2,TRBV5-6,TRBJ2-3,CASSPLAAGTSDTQYF,TGTGCCAGCAGCCCCCTGGCAGCGGGGACGTCAGATACGCAGTATTTT
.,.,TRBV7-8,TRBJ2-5,CASSLDRSETQYF,TGTGCCAGCAGCCTCGACAGATCGGAGACCCAGTACTTC
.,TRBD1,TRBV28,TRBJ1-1,CASSPPHRGPLTEAFF,TGTGCCAGCAGCCCCCCCCACAGGGGGCCACTCACTGAAGCTTTCTTT
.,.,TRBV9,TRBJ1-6,CASSVGEGGSPLHF,TGTGCCAGCAGCGTGGGAGAGGGGGGCTCACCCCTCCACTTT
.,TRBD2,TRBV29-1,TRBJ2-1,CSVGGGAGQPPNEQFF,TGCAGCGTTGGGGGAGGGGCGGGCCAACCCCCCAATGAGCAGTTCTTC
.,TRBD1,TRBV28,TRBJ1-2,CASRQGVGGGYTF,TGTGCTTCGCGCCAGGGGGTGGGCGGGGGCTACACCTTC
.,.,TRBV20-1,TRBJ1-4,CSADTLGKLFF,TGCAGTGCTGATACTCTGGGGAAACTGTTTTTT
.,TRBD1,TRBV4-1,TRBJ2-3,CASSPLGGQVTDTQYF,TGCGCCAGCAGCCCATTGGGGGGACAGGTCACAGATACGCAGTATTTT
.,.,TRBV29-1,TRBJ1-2,CSVGGVDSYGYTF,TGCAGCGTTGGGGGGGTGGACTCCTATGGCTACACCTTC
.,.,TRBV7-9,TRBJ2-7,CASSHISGQMRYEQYF,TGTGCCAGCAGCCATATATCCGGACAGATGCGGTACGAGCAGTACTTC
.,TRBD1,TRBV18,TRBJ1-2,CASSPPGQSYGYTF,TGTGCCAGCTCACCCCCGGGACAGAGCTATGGCTACACCTTC
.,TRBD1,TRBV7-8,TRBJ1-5,CASSGRGNQPQHF,TGTGCCAGCAGCGGCAGGGGGAATCAGCCCCAGCATTTT
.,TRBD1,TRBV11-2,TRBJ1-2,CASSPPRGGEKNYGYTF,TGTGCCAGCAGCCCTCCGAGAGGGGGCGAGAAGAACTATGGCTACACCTTC
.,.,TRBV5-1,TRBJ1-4,CASSQEPELVGKLFF,TGCGCCAGCAGTCAAGAGCCCGAGCTCGTCGGAAAACTGTTTTTT
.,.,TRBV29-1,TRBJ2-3,CSVDRGGTTDTQYF,TGCAGCGTTGATAGGGGCGGGACCACAGATACGCAGTATTTT
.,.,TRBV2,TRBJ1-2,CASSPTLNGYGYTF,TGTGCCAGCAGCCCCACCCTAAACGGGTATGGCTACACCTTC
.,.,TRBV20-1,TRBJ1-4,CSARVNEKLFF,TGCAGTGCTAGAGTGAATGAAAAACTGTTTTTT
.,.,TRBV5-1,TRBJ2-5,CASSLAAAQETQYF,TGCGCCAGCAGCTTGGCAGCAGCCCAAGAGACCCAGTACTTC
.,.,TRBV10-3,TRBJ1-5,CAISDREGGKVNQPQHF,TGTGCCATCAGTGACAGGGAAGGAGGGAAGGTCAATCAGCCCCAGCATTTT
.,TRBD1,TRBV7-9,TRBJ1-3,CASSSPQGAIYF,TGTGCCAGCAGCTCCCCGCAGGGGGCCATATATTTT
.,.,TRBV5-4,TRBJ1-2,CASSLARDGHYGYTF,TGTGCCAGCAGCTTGGCGCGGGACGGCCACTATGGCTACACCTTC
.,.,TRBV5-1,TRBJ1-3,CASSRDVSGNTIYF,TGCGCCAGCAGCCGGGACGTCTCTGGAAACACCATATATTTT
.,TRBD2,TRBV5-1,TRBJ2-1,CASSLYGTSGNNEQFF,TGCGCCAGCAGCTTGTATGGGACTAGCGGGAACAATGAGCAGTTCTTC
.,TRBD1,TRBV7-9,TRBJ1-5,CASSLGQGGQPQHF,TGTGCCAGCAGCTTAGGTCAAGGGGGCCAGCCCCAGCATTTT
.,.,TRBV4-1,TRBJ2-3,CASSQDVGAPDTQYF,TGCGCCAGCAGCCAAGATGTGGGGGCCCCAGATACGCAGTATTTT
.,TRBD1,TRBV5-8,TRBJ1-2,CASSLGQGAYYGYTF,TGTGCCAGCAGCTTGGGACAGGGGGCGTACTATGGCTACACCTTC
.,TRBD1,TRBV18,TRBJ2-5,CASSSGQGETQYF,TGTGCCAGCTCATCGGGACAGGGAGAGACCCAGTACTTC